The text below deals with one T cell receptor (beta chain). Trimming shortened V by 2 bases and J by 2 bases, and 15 bases separated the two germline ends. The CDR3 sequence is 16 residues long. CDR1 MNHEY and CDR2 SMNVEV come from the germline V gene (reference sequence). Original methodology: Estimates of nucleated cell counts were drawn from the amplification of reference gene primers. Sequencing used immunoSEQ multiplex PCR; TCRdb keeps in-frame clones, though not all of them. D and trimming were read from the DNA, whereas the V and J calls and clone size are those reported in that table. This table holds some 150,000 clones, 70% to 85% found once. This entry comes from a study of blood T cell repertoires in COVID-19. The overall study: COVID-19 samples collected from the United States, Italy and Spain covered acute and convalescent phases. PBMCs, B-cell-depleted T cells, or T cells provided the cDNA or gDNA that made up the material.

This receptor was obtained from a woman of 80 years or more in a cohort sampled during active or convalescent COVID-19. This rearrangement joins TRBV27 to TRBJ1-2; D may be TRBD1 (5 bases). The sequencing sample was made of peripheral blood. The CDR3 loop is CASSLMGGVWNYGYTF. CDR3 DNA: TGTGCCAGCAGTTTAATGGGGGGAGTGTGGAACTATGGCTACACCTTC.